The 19 T cell receptor beta chains listed next were all sequenced from one sample in a study of control samples from healthy donors and cancer patients. Profiling relied on immunoSEQ multiplex PCR, and the TCRdb table lists in-frame clones only, not all of them. The profile shows 150,000 to 200,000 clones, about 94% of them singletons. The sequenced material came from blood. The receptor source for this set is a woman aged 55 to 70 in good health.

This chain links TRBV6-7 with TRBJ1-4, with TRBD1 as a possible D gene (5 bases). TRBV6-7 falls under the ORF class, with uncertain function. Trimming took off 8 bases at V and 4 bases at J, with 11 bases between the two ends. The CDR3 length is 13 residues. CDR3 nucleotides: TGTGCCAGCCCCAGGGCGATTAATGAAAAACTGTTTTTT. This sequence encodes CASPRAINEKLFF.

The chain carries TRBV5-1 and TRBJ1-1; maybe TRBD1 (6 bases). This CDR3 comprises 17 residues. Germline V gene data show CDR1 as SGHRS and CDR2 as YFSETQ. Trimming left V 4 bases short and J 0 bases short, with 19 bases between. As DNA, the CDR3 is TGCGCCAGCAGCCTAGGGACACAGGGCCGCATGAACACTGAAGCTTTCTTT. As protein: CASSLGTQGRMNTEAFF. The full variable domain, with the rest looked up from reference TRBV5-1 and TRBJ1-1, is KAGVTQTPRYLIKTRGQQVTLSCSPISGHRSVSWYQQTPGQGLQFLFEYFSETQRNKGNFPGRFSGRQFSNSRSEMNVSTLELGDSALYLCASSLGTQGRMNTEAFFGQGTRLTVV.

The chain joins TRBV7-2 to TRBJ2-5; 8 nucleotides match TRBD2. CDR3 length: 16 amino acids. With 4 bases clipped from V and 1 base from J, the junction kept 8 bases outside the gene matches. Germline values: CDR1 SGHTA, CDR2 FQGNSA. The CDR3 DNA reads as TGTGCCAGCAGCTGGGGCTCAGCGGGGGTCCAAGAGACCCAGTACTTC. It encodes CASSWGSAGVQETQYF.

This chain joins TRBV19 and TRBJ1-4, with D uncertain. The germline V gene encodes CDR1 LNHDA and CDR2 SQIVND (reference sequence). The CDR3 is 16 residues long. V was shortened by 10 bases and J by 4 bases, with 22 bases between the two germline ends. The DNA for the CDR3 is TGTGCCACCAGGACCTCGCAGGCGACTAATAATGAAAAACTGTTTTTT. The encoded protein is CATRTSQATNNEKLFF.

Details on this clone: This sample also contains other DNA sequences that code for the same CDR3. The CDR3 DNA follows: TGTGCCAGCAGCTTAGGACAGGGCTATGGCTACACCTTC. Protein: CASSLGQGYGYTF. The V and J genes are TRBV7-3 and TRBJ1-2; 8 bases fit TRBD1. CDR1 and CDR2 from the germline V gene are SGHTA and FQGTGA. The length of the CDR3 is 13 residues. V gave up 2 bases and J gave up 4 bases; unmatched junction bases: 0.

The chain joins TRBV3-1 (or the pseudogene TRBV3-2) to TRBJ1-5; no firm D call. The V end lost 1 base, the J end lost 7 bases, and 14 bases lay between the germline ends. Germline V lookup: CDR1 LGHDT, CDR2 YNNKEL (reference sequence). This CDR3 is 15 amino acids long. In DNA form, the CDR3 reads TGTGCCAGCAGCCAAGGGCCCCTCCAAGGGCAGCCCCAGCATTTT. Amino acid sequence: CASSQGPLQGQPQHF.

This clone was recorded once. V is TRBV7-6 and J is TRBJ1-2; 10 nucleotides align to TRBD1. The germline V gene has CDR1 SGHVS and CDR2 FNYEAQ. This CDR3 has 16 residues. Trimming removed 5 bases from V and 6 bases from J; junction bases left unmatched: 12. CDR3 in amino acids: CASSTRQGALNDGYTF. Written as DNA, the CDR3 is TGTGCCAGCAGCACAAGACAGGGGGCCCTTAATGATGGCTACACCTTC.

This chain uses TRBV27 with TRBJ2-2; D gene uncertain. V was clipped by 2 bases and J by 4 bases, with 11 bases between them. Looked up from germline, CDR1 is MNHEY and CDR2 is SMNVEV (reference sequence). The length of the CDR3 is 15 residues. The CDR3 region is CASSLKGYSTGELFF. For the CDR3, the DNA is TGTGCCAGCAGTTTAAAGGGCTACAGCACCGGGGAGCTGTTTTTT.

The chain joins TRBV7-2 to TRBJ2-4; 9 bases are a match to TRBD2. Germline V gives CDR1 SGHTA, CDR2 FQGNSA. This CDR3 has 16 residues. V was clipped by 1 base and J by 3 bases; unmatched bases: 4. As DNA, the CDR3 is TGTGCCAGCAGCTTAGTGGCTAGCGGGGTCAAAAACATTCAGTACTTC. Translation: CASSLVASGVKNIQYF.

This chain joins TRBV6-2 or TRBV6-3 and TRBJ1-5, with TRBD1 matching over 12 bases. CDR3 length: 17 residues. Germline CDR1 is MNHEY and CDR2 is SVGEGT. J gave up 6 bases and V 3 bases, and 9 bases lay outside the gene matches. CDR3 residues: CASSYSHRDRGPQPQHF. CDR3 DNA: TGTGCCAGCAGTTATTCCCACCGGGACAGGGGGCCTCAGCCCCAGCATTTT.

The rearrangement uses TRBV19 and TRBJ2-5; TRBD1 matches at 9 bases. V gave up 5 bases and J gave up 5 bases; unmatched junction bases: 6. CDR3 length: 14 amino acids. Germline values: CDR1 LNHDA, CDR2 SQIVND (reference sequence). CDR3 residues: CASSPGQGMETQYF. The CDR3, as DNA: TGTGCCAGTAGTCCCGGACAGGGGATGGAGACCCAGTACTTC.

The rearrangement joins TRBV5-4 to TRBJ1-1, with 7 bases lining up with TRBD1. Germline V gene lookup returns CDR1 SGHNT and CDR2 YYREEE (reference sequence). The length of the CDR3 is 16 residues. Trimming cost V 0 bases and J 1 base; bases outside gene matches: 6. The CDR3 bases are TGTGCCAGCAGCTTGGCGGCGGGACAGAGGAACACTGAAGCTTTCTTT. This translates into CASSLAAGQRNTEAFF.

V usage is TRBV3-1 (or the pseudogene TRBV3-2) and J usage is TRBJ2-3, with TRBD2 matching over 12 bases. The V and J ends lost 1 base and 2 bases, in that order; junction bases with no gene match: 4. In germline, CDR1 is LGHDT, CDR2 YNNKEL (reference sequence). CDR3 length: 17 amino acids. CDR3 in DNA: TGTGCCAGCAGCCAAGGAACTAGCGGGGGGTACACAGATACGCAGTATTTT. It specifies CASSQGTSGGYTDTQYF.

This clone was counted only a few times. The chain joins TRBV4-1 to TRBJ1-1; no clear D gene. The ends were cut back, 0 bases at V and 0 bases at J, with 11 bases in the middle. The CDR3 covers 16 residues. Germline-derived CDR1 and CDR2 are MGHRA and YSYEKL. CDR3 bases: TGCGCCAGCAGCCAAGATCGTGGTCTACTGAACACTGAAGCTTTCTTT. This gives the protein CASSQDRGLLNTEAFF.

The CDR3 is CASSPNLPGLSGNTIYF. The CDR3 nucleotides read TGCGCCAGCAGCCCCAATCTGCCAGGCCTCTCTGGAAACACCATATATTTT. This chain uses TRBV5-1 with TRBJ1-3; D gene ambiguous. Germline-derived CDR1 and CDR2 are SGHRS and YFSETQ. V was shortened by 4 bases and J by 0 bases, with 17 bases between the two germline ends. The CDR3 has 17 amino acids. The full variable domain, in which reference TRBV5-1 and TRBJ1-3 provide the parts outside the CDR3, is KAGVTQTPRYLIKTRGQQVTLSCSPISGHRSVSWYQQTPGQGLQFLFEYFSETQRNKGNFPGRFSGRQFSNSRSEMNVSTLELGDSALYLCASSPNLPGLSGNTIYFGEGSWLTVV.

This clone has only one observation. This chain connects TRBV5-1 to TRBJ1-1, with a weak D call TRBD1 (6 bases). The CDR3 loop spans 16 amino acids. Germline V CDR1 and CDR2: SGHRS, YFSETQ. Trimming pared 2 bases from V and 1 base from J, leaving 15 bases between. The CDR3 DNA sequence: TGCGCCAGCAGCTTTACTCCCGGGACACCGAACACTGAAGCTTTCTTT. This codes for CASSFTPGTPNTEAFF.

CDR3 amino acids: CASSQLPHRQFF. CDR3 nucleotide sequence: TGTGCCAGTAGCCAACTACCCCACCGGCAGTTCTTC. The chain couples TRBV19 to TRBJ2-1; D not resolved. Trimming pared 6 bases from V and 12 bases from J, leaving 15 bases between. CDR1 is LNHDA, CDR2 SQIVND, per germline (reference sequence). The CDR3 is 12 residues long.

V is TRBV18 and J is TRBJ1-4; a possible D gene is TRBD1 (5 bases). The CDR3 sequence is 16 residues long. Per the germline V gene, CDR1 is KGHSH and CDR2 is LQKENI. The V end was cut by 3 bases, the J end by 0 bases, with 11 bases between. DNA for the CDR3: TGTGCCAGCTCACCGGCAGGGTCCGCAACTAATGAAAAACTGTTTTTT. This sequence encodes CASSPAGSATNEKLFF.

The V call is TRBV5-6, the J call TRBJ2-5; no reliable D call. This CDR3 contains 12 residues. The germline V gene encodes CDR1 SGHDT and CDR2 YYEEEE. Trimming removed 4 bases from V and 0 bases from J, with 4 bases in between. CDR3: CASSAYQETQYF. The CDR3 DNA is TGTGCCAGCAGCGCATACCAAGAGACCCAGTACTTC.